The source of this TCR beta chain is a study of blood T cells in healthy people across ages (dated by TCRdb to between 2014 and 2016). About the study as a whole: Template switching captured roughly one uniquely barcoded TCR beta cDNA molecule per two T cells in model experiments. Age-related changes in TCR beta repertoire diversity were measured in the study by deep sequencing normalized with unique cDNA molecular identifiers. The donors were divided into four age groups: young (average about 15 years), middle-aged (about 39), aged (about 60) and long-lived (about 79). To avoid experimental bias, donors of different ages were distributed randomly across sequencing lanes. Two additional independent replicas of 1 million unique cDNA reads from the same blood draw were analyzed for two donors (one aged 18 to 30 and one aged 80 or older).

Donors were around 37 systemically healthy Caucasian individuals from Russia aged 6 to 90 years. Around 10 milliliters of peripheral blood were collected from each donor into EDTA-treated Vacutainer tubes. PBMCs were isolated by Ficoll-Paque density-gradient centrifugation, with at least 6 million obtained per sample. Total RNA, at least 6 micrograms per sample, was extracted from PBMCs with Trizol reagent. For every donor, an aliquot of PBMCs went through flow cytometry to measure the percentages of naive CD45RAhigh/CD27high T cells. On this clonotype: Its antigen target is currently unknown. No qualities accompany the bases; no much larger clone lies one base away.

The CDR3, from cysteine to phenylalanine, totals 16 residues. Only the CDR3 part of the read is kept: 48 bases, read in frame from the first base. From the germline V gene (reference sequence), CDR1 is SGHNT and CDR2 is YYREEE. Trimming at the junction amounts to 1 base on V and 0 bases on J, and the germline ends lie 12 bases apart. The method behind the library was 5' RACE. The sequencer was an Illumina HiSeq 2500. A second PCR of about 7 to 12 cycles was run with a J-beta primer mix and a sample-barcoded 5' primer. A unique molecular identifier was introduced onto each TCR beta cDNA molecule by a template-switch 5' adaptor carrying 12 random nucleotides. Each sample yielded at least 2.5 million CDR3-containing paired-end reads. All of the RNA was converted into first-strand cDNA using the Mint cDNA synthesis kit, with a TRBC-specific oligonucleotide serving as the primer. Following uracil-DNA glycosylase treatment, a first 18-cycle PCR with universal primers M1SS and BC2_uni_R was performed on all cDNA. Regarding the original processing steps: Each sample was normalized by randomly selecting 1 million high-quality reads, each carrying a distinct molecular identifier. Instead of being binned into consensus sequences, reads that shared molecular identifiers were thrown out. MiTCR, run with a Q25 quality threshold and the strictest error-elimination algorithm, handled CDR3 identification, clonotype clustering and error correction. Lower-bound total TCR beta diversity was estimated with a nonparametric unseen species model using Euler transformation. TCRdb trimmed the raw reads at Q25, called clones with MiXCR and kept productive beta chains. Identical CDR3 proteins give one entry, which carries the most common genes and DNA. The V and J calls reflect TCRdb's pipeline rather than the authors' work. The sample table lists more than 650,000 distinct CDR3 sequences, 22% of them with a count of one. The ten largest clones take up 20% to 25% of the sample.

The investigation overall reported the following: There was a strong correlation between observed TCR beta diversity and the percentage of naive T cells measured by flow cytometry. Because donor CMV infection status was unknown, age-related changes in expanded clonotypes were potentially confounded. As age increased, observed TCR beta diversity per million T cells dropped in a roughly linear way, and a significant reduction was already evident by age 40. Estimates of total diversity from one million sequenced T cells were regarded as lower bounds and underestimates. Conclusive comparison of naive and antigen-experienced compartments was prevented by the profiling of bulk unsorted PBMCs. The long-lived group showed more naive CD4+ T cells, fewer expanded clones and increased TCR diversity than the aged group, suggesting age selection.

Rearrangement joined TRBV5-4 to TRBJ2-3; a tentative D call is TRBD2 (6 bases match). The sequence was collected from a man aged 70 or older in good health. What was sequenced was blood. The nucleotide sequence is TGTGCCAGCAGCTTGTCAAAGCGGGCAAGCACAGATACGCAGTATTTT. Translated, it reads CASSLSKRASTDTQYF. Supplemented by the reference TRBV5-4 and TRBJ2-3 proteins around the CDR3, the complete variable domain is ETGVTQSPTHLIKTRGQQVTLRCSSQSGHNTVSWYQQALGQGPQFIFQYYREEENGRGNFPPRFSGLQFPNYSSELNVNALELDDSALYLCASSLSKRASTDTQYFGPGTRLTVL.